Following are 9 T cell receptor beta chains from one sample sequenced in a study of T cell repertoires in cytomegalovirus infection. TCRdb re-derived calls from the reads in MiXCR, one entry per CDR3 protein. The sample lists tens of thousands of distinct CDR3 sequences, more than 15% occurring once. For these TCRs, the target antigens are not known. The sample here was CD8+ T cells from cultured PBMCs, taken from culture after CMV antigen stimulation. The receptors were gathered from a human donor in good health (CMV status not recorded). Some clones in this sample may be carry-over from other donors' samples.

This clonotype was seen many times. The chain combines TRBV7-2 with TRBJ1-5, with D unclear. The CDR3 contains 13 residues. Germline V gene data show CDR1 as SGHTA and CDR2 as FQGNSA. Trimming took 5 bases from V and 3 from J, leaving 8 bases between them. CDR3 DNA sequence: TGTGCCAGCAGCCCCAGTTCCAATCAGCCCCAGCATTTT. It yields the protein CASSPSSNQPQHF.

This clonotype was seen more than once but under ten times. This chain's CDR3 is CASSLGRFEQYF. CDR3 nucleotides: TGTGCCAGCAGCTTAGGTCGCTTCGAGCAGTACTTC. This chain links TRBV7-8 with TRBJ2-7; D not certain. Germline assignment: CDR1 SGHVS and CDR2 FQNEAQ. The CDR3 sequence is 12 residues long. The V gene lost 1 base and the J gene lost 6 bases, with 7 bases spanning the gap.

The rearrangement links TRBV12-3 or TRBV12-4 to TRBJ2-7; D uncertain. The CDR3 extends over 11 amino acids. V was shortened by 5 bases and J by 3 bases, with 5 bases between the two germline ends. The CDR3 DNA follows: TGTGCCAGCAGTCTCCACTACGAGCAGTACTTC. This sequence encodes CASSLHYEQYF.

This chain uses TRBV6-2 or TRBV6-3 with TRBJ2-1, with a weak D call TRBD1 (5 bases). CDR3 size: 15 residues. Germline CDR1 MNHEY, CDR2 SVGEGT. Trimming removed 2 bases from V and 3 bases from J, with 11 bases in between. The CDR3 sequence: CASSYRGPYYNEQFF. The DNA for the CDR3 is TGTGCCAGCAGTTACAGGGGCCCCTACTACAATGAGCAGTTCTTC.

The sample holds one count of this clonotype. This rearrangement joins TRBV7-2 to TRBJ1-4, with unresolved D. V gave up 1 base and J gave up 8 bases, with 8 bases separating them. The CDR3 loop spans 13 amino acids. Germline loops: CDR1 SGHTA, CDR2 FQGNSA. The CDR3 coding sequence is TGTGCCAGCAGCTTAGGAGACCTAGAAAAACTGTTTTTT. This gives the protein CASSLGDLEKLFF.

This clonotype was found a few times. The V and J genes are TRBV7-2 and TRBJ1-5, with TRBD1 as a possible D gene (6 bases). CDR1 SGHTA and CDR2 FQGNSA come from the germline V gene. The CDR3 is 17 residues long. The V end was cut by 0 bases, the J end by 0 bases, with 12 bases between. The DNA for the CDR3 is TGTGCCAGCAGCTTAGCTAGGACAGACTATAGCAATCAGCCCCAGCATTTT. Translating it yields CASSLARTDYSNQPQHF. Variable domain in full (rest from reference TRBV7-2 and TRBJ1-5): GAGVSQSPSNKVTEKGKDVELRCDPISGHTALYWYRQSLGQGLEFLIYFQGNSAPDKSGLPSDRFSAERTGGSVSTLTIQRTQQEDSAVYLCASSLARTDYSNQPQHFGDGTRLSIL.

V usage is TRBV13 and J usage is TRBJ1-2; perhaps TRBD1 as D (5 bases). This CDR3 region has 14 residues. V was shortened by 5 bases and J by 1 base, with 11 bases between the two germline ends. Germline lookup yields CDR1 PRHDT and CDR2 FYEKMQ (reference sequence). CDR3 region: CASSPGTVNYGYTF. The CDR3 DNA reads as TGTGCCAGCAGCCCCGGGACGGTTAACTATGGCTACACCTTC.

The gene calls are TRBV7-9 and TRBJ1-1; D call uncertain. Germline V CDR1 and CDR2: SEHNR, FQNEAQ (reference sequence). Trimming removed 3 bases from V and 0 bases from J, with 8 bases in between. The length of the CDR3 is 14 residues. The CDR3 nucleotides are TGTGCCAGCAGCTTCGAGAGGATGAACACTGAAGCTTTCTTT. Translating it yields CASSFERMNTEAFF.

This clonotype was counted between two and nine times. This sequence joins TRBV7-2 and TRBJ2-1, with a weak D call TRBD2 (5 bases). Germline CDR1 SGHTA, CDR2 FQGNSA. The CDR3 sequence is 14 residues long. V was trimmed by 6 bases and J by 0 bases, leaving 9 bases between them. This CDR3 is CASSRAGSYNEQFF. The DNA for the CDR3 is TGTGCCAGCAGTCGGGCGGGCTCCTACAATGAGCAGTTCTTC.